A single sample gave rise to the 24 T cell receptor beta chains below, sequenced in a study of CD8 T cells in Susac syndrome. Random hexamers were used to reverse transcribe an amount of about 0.45 to 1 ug RNA. TCRdb re-called the immunoSEQ multiplex PCR reads with MiXCR, one entry per CDR3 protein. The sample yields some 400,000 distinct CDR3 sequences, 75% to 90% seen once. Material for sequencing was CD8+ T cells from PBMCs. Receptor source: a human donor with multiple sclerosis.

The chain combines TRBV30 with TRBJ1-2, with D perhaps matching TRBD1 (6 bases). This CDR3 contains 15 residues. Trimming stripped 2 bases from V and 6 bases from J, with 19 bases between. Germline V CDR1 and CDR2: GTSNPN, SVGIG (reference sequence). The CDR3 loop is CAWSQGTPPANGYTF. CDR3 nucleotide sequence: TGTGCCTGGAGTCAGGGGACACCCCCTGCAAATGGCTACACCTTC.

The chain combines TRBV7-7 with TRBJ1-1; 9 bases map to TRBD1. Germline CDR1 and CDR2: SSHAT and FNYEAQ (reference sequence). V was clipped by 5 bases and J by 8 bases; unmatched bases: 18. CDR3 length equals 17 residues. The CDR3 DNA reads TGTGCCAGCAGCCGCTCCCGGGACAGGGTTATTGGTGTGGAAGCTTTCTTT. Translated, it gives CASSRSRDRVIGVEAFF.

V usage is TRBV5-6 and J usage is TRBJ1-6; a weak D match, TRBD1 (5 bases). The ends were cut back, 4 bases at V and 11 bases at J, with 13 bases in the middle. The germline CDR1 and CDR2 sequences are SGHDT and YYEEEE. The length of the CDR3 is 13 residues. This chain's CDR3 is CASSHGTLAPLHF. For the CDR3, the DNA is TGTGCCAGCAGCCATGGGACCCTCGCACCCCTCCACTTT.

The chain is built from TRBV5-4 and TRBJ2-1; 8 bases align to TRBD2. The length of the CDR3 is 15 residues. Per germline, CDR1 SGHNT and CDR2 YYREEE (reference sequence). J lost 8 bases, V lost 4 bases, and 11 bases had no gene match. The CDR3 loop is CASSLPLAGHYEQFF. The CDR3 coding sequence is TGTGCCAGCAGCCTACCCTTAGCGGGACACTATGAGCAGTTCTTC.

The rearrangement uses TRBV4-1 and TRBJ2-2; 7 nucleotides line up with TRBD2. The V gene end was trimmed by 0 bases and the J gene end by 8 bases; junction bases not matched to a gene: 3. The CDR3 has 14 amino acids. Germline CDR1 MGHRA, CDR2 YSYEKL. The CDR3 reads CASSQEAGAGELFF. The CDR3 DNA sequence: TGCGCCAGCAGCCAAGAGGCGGGAGCTGGGGAGCTGTTTTTT.

The genes are TRBV5-6 and TRBJ1-3; D call uncertain. The CDR3 contains 17 residues. The germline gives CDR1 SGHDT, CDR2 YYEEEE. Trimming took 4 bases from V and 0 from J, leaving 17 bases between them. DNA of the CDR3: TGTGCCAGCAGCCCGTTGCCTACCGACGGCTCTGGAAACACCATATATTTT. Its protein product is CASSPLPTDGSGNTIYF.

This chain connects TRBV7-9 to TRBJ2-2; 8 bases are a match to TRBD1. The CDR3 is 16 residues long. Germline CDR1 and CDR2: SEHNR and FQNEAQ (reference sequence). After removal of 5 bases from V and 5 bases from J, the junction contained 10 bases not matched to a gene. The CDR3 sequence: CASSPRTGRRTGELFF. The CDR3 DNA is TGTGCCAGCAGCCCCAGGACAGGGAGGAGAACCGGGGAGCTGTTTTTT. Filled out from reference TRBV7-9 and TRBJ2-2, the complete variable domain reads DTGVSQNPRHKITKRGQNVTFRCDPISEHNRLYWYRQTLGQGPEFLTYFQNEAQLEKSRLLSDRFSAERPKGSFSTLEIQRTEQGDSAMYLCASSPRTGRRTGELFFGEGSRLTVL.

The J gene is TRBJ2-2, the V gene TRBV7-9; D is uncertain. Germline CDR1 and CDR2: SEHNR and FQNEAQ (reference sequence). Between the trimmed V and J ends, which lost 5 bases and 4 bases, there was a span of 8 bases. The CDR3 is 13 amino acids. The CDR3 coding sequence is TGTGCCAGCAGCCCCGATCTCACCGGGGAGCTGTTTTTT. Translation gives CASSPDLTGELFF.

This sequence joins TRBV11-3 and TRBJ2-3; no reliable D call. Between the trimmed V and J ends, which lost 5 bases and 6 bases, there was a span of 12 bases. Germline V gene lookup returns CDR1 SGHNT and CDR2 YENEEA. This CDR3 has 13 amino acids. The CDR3 bases are TGTGCCAGCAGCCCCCGAGGCTCGGATACGCAGTATTTT. It specifies CASSPRGSDTQYF.

This rearrangement joins TRBV30 to TRBJ2-7; 10 bases agree with TRBD1. The germline gives CDR1 GTSNPN, CDR2 SVGIG (reference sequence). The CDR3 is made up of 14 amino acids. V lost 0 bases to trimming and J lost 5 bases; unmatched junction nucleotides: 4. This chain's CDR3 is CAWSVGTGEDEQYF. CDR3 bases: TGTGCCTGGAGTGTAGGGACAGGGGAGGACGAGCAGTACTTC. The entire variable domain, with the rest obtained from reference TRBV30 and TRBJ2-7, is as follows: SQTIHQWPATLVQPVGSPLSLECTVEGTSNPNLYWYRQAAGRGLQLLFYSVGIGQISSEVPQNLSASRPQDRQFILSSKKLLLSDSGFYLCAWSVGTGEDEQYFGPGTRLTVT.

The chain carries TRBV3-1 and TRBJ2-7; D uncertain. V gave up 1 base and J gave up 6 bases, with 13 bases separating them. The CDR3 extends over 14 amino acids. CDR1 and CDR2 (germline): LGHDT, YNNKEL (reference sequence). CDR3 sequence reads: CASSQGFFDPEQYF. The CDR3 region has the DNA TGTGCCAGCAGCCAAGGGTTCTTCGACCCCGAGCAGTACTTC.

The CDR3: CATSRVPGEGTDTQYF. CDR3 sequence (DNA): TGTGCCACCAGCAGAGTACCAGGGGAGGGCACAGATACGCAGTATTTT. The V call is TRBV15, the J call TRBJ2-3, with D possibly being TRBD1 or TRBD2 (6 bases each). The germline V gene has CDR1 LNHNV and CDR2 YYDKDF (reference sequence). Trimming pared 1 base from V and 1 base from J, leaving 12 bases between. The CDR3 is 16 residues long.

In this sample, this clonotype turned up a few times. The rearrangement joins TRBV27 to TRBJ2-1; 12 positions match TRBD2. V gave up 4 bases and J gave up 8 bases; unmatched junction bases: 6. This CDR3 comprises 15 residues. The germline V gene encodes CDR1 MNHEY and CDR2 SMNVEV (reference sequence). For the CDR3, the DNA is TGTGCCAGCAGTTCTAGCGGGGGGGCTTTGGATGAGCAGTTCTTC. This translates into CASSSSGGALDEQFF.

This chain links TRBV30 with TRBJ1-6; possible D gene TRBD1, 6 bases. Per germline, CDR1 GTSNPN and CDR2 SVGIG (reference sequence). This CDR3 is built from 14 residues. V was pared by 0 bases and J by 10 bases, with 13 bases between. The CDR3 bases are TGTGCCTGGAGTGTACAACAGGGAGGCTCACCCCTCCACTTT. It yields the protein CAWSVQQGGSPLHF.

Only one count was recorded for this clonotype. This rearrangement joins TRBV20-1 to TRBJ2-3; D gene unclear. Trimming removed 0 bases at V and 0 bases at J, with 7 bases between. The CDR3 has 14 amino acids. Germline CDR1 and CDR2: DFQATT and SNEGSKA (reference sequence). The CDR3 loop reads CSARDFRSTDTQYF. CDR3 sequence (DNA): TGCAGTGCTAGAGATTTCCGGAGCACAGATACGCAGTATTTT.

The chain couples TRBV19 to TRBJ2-7; D gene ambiguous. The ends were cut back, 6 bases at V and 0 bases at J, with 9 bases in the middle. The germline V gene encodes CDR1 LNHDA and CDR2 SQIVND (reference sequence). The CDR3 runs to 13 residues. CDR3 in amino acids: CASREGNSYEQYF. The CDR3 DNA reads as TGTGCCAGTAGAGAAGGGAACTCCTACGAGCAGTACTTC.

The rearrangement links TRBV5-4 to TRBJ1-1; 7 bases agree with TRBD1. V dropped 4 bases and J dropped 10; count of bases not matched to a gene: 10. This CDR3 is built from 13 residues. Per the germline V gene, CDR1 is SGHNT and CDR2 is YYREEE (reference sequence). The CDR3 coding sequence is TGTGCCAGCAGCCTCCAGGGGGGTATGGGAGCTTTCTTT. Translating it yields CASSLQGGMGAFF.

The chain carries TRBV23-1 and TRBJ2-5, with 7 bases matching TRBD2. TRBV23-1 is an ORF; its function is uncertain. The CDR3 runs to 16 residues. Trimming cost V 4 bases and J 0 bases; bases outside gene matches: 8. The chain's CDR3 is CASSRREATYQETQYF. Written as DNA, the CDR3 is TGCGCCAGCAGTCGACGGGAGGCCACGTACCAAGAGACCCAGTACTTC.

This clonotype was seen just once. The rearrangement uses TRBV6-5 and TRBJ2-3; no clear D gene. The CDR3 is 13 amino acids. Germline V lookup: CDR1 MNHEY, CDR2 SVGAGI. V was clipped by 6 bases and J by 4 bases, with 11 bases between them. The CDR3 DNA sequence: TGTGCCAGCAGACCATCTTTGGCAGATACGCAGTATTTT. The encoded protein is CASRPSLADTQYF.

The chain links TRBV10-3 to TRBJ2-7; 7 bases fit TRBD2. With 0 bases clipped from V and 3 bases from J, the junction kept 8 bases outside the gene matches. This CDR3 comprises 16 residues. Germline V lookup: CDR1 ENHRY, CDR2 SYGVKD. CDR3 amino acids: CAISESGREDYYEQYF. The CDR3 region has the DNA TGTGCCATCAGTGAGTCAGGACGGGAGGACTACTACGAGCAGTACTTC.

The chain recombines TRBV6-1 with TRBJ2-1; 9 nucleotides agree with TRBD2. Germline V gene lookup returns CDR1 MNHNS and CDR2 SASEGT. CDR3 size: 15 residues. Trimming removed 7 bases from V and 7 bases from J; junction bases left unmatched: 11. CDR3: CASTPGLAGSNEQFF. The CDR3 nucleotides are TGTGCCAGCACCCCGGGACTAGCCGGGTCGAATGAGCAGTTCTTC.

The V gene is TRBV27, the J gene TRBJ2-2; D could derive from TRBD1 or TRBD2 (5 bases each). Germline CDR1 MNHEY, CDR2 SMNVEV (reference sequence). V was cut by 1 base and J by 0 bases, with 18 bases left in between. CDR3 size: 19 residues. CDR3 in DNA: TGTGCCAGCAGTTTATTATTTATCAGGGACGGATCGAACACCGGGGAGCTGTTTTTT. Its translation is CASSLLFIRDGSNTGELFF.

V gene TRBV20-1 combines with J gene TRBJ1-1; 7 bases are a match to TRBD1. Germline lookup yields CDR1 DFQATT and CDR2 SNEGSKA (reference sequence). V lost 6 bases to trimming and J lost 6 bases; unmatched junction nucleotides: 4. The CDR3 consists of 11 residues. The CDR3 region has the DNA TGCAGTGCCGAAACAGGGGCTGAAGCTTTCTTT. It yields the protein CSAETGAEAFF.

The rearrangement uses TRBV27 and TRBJ2-7; D may be TRBD2 (6 bases). This CDR3 has 12 amino acids. The germline CDR1 and CDR2 sequences are MNHEY and SMNVEV (reference sequence). Trimming shortened V by 2 bases and J by 6 bases, and 8 bases separated the two germline ends. CDR3 residues: CASSLMGGEQYF. CDR3 in DNA: TGTGCCAGCAGTTTAATGGGGGGCGAGCAGTACTTC.